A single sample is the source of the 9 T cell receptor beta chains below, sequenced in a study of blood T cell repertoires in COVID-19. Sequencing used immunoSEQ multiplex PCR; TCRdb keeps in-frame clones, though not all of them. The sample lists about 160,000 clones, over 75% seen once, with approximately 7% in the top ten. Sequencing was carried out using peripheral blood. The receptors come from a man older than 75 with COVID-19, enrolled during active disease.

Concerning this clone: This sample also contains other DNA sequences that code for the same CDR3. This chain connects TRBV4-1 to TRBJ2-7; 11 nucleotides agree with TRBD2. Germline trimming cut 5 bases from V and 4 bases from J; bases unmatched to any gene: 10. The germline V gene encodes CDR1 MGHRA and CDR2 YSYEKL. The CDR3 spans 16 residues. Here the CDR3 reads CASSSRVAGGSYEQYF. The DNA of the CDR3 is TGCGCCAGCAGCTCTCGTGTAGCGGGGGGGTCATACGAGCAGTACTTC.

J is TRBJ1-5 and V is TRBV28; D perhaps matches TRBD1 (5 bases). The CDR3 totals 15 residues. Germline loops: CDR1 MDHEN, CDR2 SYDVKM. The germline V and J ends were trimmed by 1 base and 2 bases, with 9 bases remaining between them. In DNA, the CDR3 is TGTGCCAGCAGTTTATCCAGGGTGGGCAATCAGCCCCAGCATTTT. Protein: CASSLSRVGNQPQHF.

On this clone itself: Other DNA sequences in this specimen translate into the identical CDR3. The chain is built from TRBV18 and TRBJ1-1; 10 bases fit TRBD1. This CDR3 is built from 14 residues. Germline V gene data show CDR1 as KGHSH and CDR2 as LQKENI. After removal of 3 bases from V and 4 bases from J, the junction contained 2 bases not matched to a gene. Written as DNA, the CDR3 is TGTGCCAGCTCACCTAGGACAGGGGGCACTGAAGCTTTCTTT. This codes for CASSPRTGGTEAFF.

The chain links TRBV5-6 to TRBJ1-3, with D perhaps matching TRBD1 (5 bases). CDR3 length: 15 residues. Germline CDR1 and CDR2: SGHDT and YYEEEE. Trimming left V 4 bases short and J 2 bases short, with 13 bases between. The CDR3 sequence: CASSVLREAGNTIYF. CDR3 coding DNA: TGTGCCAGCAGCGTTCTCAGGGAAGCTGGAAACACCATATATTTT.

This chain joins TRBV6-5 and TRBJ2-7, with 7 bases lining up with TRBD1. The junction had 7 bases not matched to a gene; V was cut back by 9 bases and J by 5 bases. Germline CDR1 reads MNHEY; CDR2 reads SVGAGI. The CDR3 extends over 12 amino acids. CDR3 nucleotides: TGTGCCAGTCGGACAGGTTGGAACGAGCAGTACTTC. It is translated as CASRTGWNEQYF.

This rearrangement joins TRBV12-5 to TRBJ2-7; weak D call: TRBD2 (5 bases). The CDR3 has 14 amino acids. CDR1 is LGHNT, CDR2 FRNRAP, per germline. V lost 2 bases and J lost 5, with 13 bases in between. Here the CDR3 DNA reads TGTGCTAGTGGTTTGTCGGGGATTGCCCACGAGCAGTACTTC. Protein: CASGLSGIAHEQYF.

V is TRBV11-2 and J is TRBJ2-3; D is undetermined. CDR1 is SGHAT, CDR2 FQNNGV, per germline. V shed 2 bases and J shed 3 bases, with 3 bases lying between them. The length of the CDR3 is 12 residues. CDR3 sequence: CASSLRTDTQYF. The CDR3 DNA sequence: TGTGCCAGCAGCTTACGTACAGATACGCAGTATTTT.

The CDR3 spells CAISESTWTGTHVDYTF. CDR3 DNA: TGTGCCATCAGTGAGTCCACCTGGACAGGGACACATGTCGACTACACCTTC. The rearrangement uses TRBV10-3 and TRBJ1-2, with 8 bases aligning to TRBD1. Per germline, CDR1 ENHRY and CDR2 SYGVKD. This CDR3 comprises 17 residues. V shed 0 bases, J shed 10 bases, and the junction held 16 bases outside the gene matches.

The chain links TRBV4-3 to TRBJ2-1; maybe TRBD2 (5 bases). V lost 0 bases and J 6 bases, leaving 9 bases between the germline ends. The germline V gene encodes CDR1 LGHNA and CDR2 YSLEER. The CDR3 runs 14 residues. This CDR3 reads CASSQDPGGNEQFF. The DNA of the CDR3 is TGCGCCAGCAGCCAAGACCCAGGAGGCAATGAGCAGTTCTTC.